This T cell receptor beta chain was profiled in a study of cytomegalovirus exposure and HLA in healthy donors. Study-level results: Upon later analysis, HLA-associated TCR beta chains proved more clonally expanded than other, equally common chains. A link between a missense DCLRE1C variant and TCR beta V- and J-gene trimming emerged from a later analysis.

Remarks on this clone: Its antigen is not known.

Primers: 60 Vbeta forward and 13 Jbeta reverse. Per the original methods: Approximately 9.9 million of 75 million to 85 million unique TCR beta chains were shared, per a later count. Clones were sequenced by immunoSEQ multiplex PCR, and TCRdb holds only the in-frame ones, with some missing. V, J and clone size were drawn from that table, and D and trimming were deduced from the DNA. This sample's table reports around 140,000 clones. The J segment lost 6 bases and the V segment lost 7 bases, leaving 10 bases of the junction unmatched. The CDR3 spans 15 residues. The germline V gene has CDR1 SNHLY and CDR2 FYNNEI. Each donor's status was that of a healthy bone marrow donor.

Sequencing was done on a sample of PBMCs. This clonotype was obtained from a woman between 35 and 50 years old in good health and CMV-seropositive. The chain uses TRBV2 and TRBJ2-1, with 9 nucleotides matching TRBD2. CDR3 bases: TGTGCCAGCACTATATCGGGACTAGCCTCCAATGAGCAGTTCTTC. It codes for CASTISGLASNEQFF.